The clone carrying this T cell receptor (beta chain) was recorded at least ten times. Antigen: not known. The CDR3 consists of 17 residues. Looked up from germline, CDR1 is MDHEN and CDR2 is SYDVKM. V was trimmed by 3 bases and J by 0 bases, leaving 15 bases between them. The source of the sample is a study of T-cell memory formation after mild COVID-19. Study-level information: TCR clusters were mostly confined to one donor each.

Study-wide points: Some responding clones appeared in pre-infection memory, suggesting cross-reactive memory joined. Mainly in CM and EM were contracting CD4+ clones; CD8+ were in EMRA. Day 15 to 85 contractors were CD4/CD8 balanced; later expanders leaned CD4+.

Via MiXCR, TCRdb re-called the 5' RACE reads, giving one row per CDR3 protein. The sample lists around 130,000 distinct CDR3 sequences, about 17% occurring once. What was sequenced was PBMCs or a T cell subset sorted from them (not recorded which). This clonotype originated in an adult woman who had mild COVID-19 (a few samples of this study predate the infection). Cell type and time point are not known. This chain uses TRBV28 with TRBJ2-4; D call uncertain. This chain's CDR3 is CASSLGSVVLAKNIQYF. CDR3 nucleotide sequence: TGTGCCAGCAGTTTGGGTTCGGTCGTACTAGCCAAAAACATTCAGTACTTC.